This T cell receptor (beta chain) emerged from a study of technical replicates of blood from four donors. Libraries were prepared by immunoSEQ multiplex PCR; TCRdb keeps only in-frame clonotypes and omits some of them. In the table there are about 59,000 clones, approximately 84% of which are singletons. This CDR3 contains 14 residues. V was pared by 2 bases and J by 6 bases, with 6 bases of the junction left unmatched. Germline V gene lookup returns CDR1 SGHDN and CDR2 FVKESK. This clone came up a few times. Material: PBMCs. This TCR was recovered from a human donor in good health. Some clones in this sample may be carry-over from other donors' samples. The gene calls are TRBV14 and TRBJ2-7; 8 bases match TRBD1. The CDR3 is CASSQTTGAGEQYF. CDR3 coding DNA: TGTGCCAGCAGCCAAACGACAGGGGCGGGCGAGCAGTACTTC.